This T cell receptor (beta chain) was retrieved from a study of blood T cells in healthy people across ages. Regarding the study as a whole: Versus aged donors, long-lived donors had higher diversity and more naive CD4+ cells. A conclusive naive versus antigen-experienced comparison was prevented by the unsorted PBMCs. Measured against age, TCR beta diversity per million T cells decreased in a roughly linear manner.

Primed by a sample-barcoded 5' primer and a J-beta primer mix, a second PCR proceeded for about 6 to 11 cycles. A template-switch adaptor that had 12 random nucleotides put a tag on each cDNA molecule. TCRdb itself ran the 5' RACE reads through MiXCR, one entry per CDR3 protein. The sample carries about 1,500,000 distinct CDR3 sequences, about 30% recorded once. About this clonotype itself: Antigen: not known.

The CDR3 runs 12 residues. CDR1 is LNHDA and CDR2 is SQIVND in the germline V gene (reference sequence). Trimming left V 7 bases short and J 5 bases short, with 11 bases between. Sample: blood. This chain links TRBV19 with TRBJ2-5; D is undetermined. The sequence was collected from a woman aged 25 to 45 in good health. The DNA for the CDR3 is TGTGCCAGTAAGAGTGGTACGGAGACCCAGTACTTC. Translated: CASKSGTETQYF.